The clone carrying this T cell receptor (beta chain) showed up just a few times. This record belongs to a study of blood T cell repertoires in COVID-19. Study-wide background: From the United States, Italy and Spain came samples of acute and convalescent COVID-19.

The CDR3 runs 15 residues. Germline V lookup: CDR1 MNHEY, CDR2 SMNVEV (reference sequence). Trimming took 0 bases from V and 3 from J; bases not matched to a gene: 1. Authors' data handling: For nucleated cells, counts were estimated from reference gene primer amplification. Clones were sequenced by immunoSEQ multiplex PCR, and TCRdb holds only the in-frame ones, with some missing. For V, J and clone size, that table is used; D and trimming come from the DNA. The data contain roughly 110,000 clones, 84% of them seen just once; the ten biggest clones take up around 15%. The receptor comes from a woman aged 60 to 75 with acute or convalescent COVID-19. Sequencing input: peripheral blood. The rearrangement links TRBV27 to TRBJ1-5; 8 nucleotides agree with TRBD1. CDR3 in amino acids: CASSLSGQANQPQHF. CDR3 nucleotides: TGTGCCAGCAGTTTATCGGGACAGGCCAATCAGCCCCAGCATTTT.